This T cell receptor (beta chain) came from a study of graft-versus-host responses after intestinal transplantation. On the study more broadly: Each transplant was multivisceral, liver-intestinal, or isolated intestinal. The study gave all recipients anti-thymocyte globulin induction, then tacrolimus and steroids for about 3 years. Broader study findings: GvH clones appeared in recipient marrow, some first in ileum or blood.

Measured with immunoSEQ multiplex PCR; TCRdb has only the in-frame clones, and not every one. The profile shows fewer than 85,000 clones, around 95% of them singletons. The ends were cut back, 0 bases at V and 4 bases at J, with 5 bases in the middle. Germline CDR1 is SGHDT and CDR2 is YYEEEE. The CDR3 loop spans 12 amino acids. Remarks on this clone: Antigen specificity is unknown.

This chain joins TRBV5-6 and TRBJ2-7; D not resolved. The receptor's source is a human donor who received an intestinal transplant. This specimen was unstimulated CD8+ T cells sorted from spleen or lymph node cells, taken before intestinal transplant. The CDR3 protein is CASSLDAYEQYF. The CDR3 DNA is TGTGCCAGCAGCTTGGATGCTTACGAGCAGTACTTC.